One sample yielded the 31 T cell receptor beta chains listed below, sequenced in a study of blood T cell repertoires in COVID-19. The data were produced by immunoSEQ multiplex PCR, yet TCRdb's version contains in-frame clones alone and is incomplete. The data show about 42,000 clones, 80% to 90% seen once. Sequences were obtained from peripheral blood. The receptors were gathered from a human donor in a cohort sampled during active COVID-19.

This clone has a handful of counts. The chain combines TRBV18 with TRBJ1-1; D might be TRBD1 (5 bases). CDR3 length: 15 residues. The V end was cut by 4 bases, the J end by 0 bases, with 12 bases between. The V gene's germline CDR1 is KGHSH and CDR2 LQKENI. CDR3 DNA sequence: TGTGCCAGCTCACTTACGGGGGTAATGAACACTGAAGCTTTCTTT. It translates to CASSLTGVMNTEAFF.

This clone showed up just once. The V call is TRBV6-5, the J call TRBJ1-2; D possibly corresponds to TRBD1 (5 bases). CDR1 MNHEY and CDR2 SVGAGI come from the germline V gene. Trimming pared 2 bases from V and 5 bases from J, leaving 9 bases between. The length of the CDR3 is 13 residues. The CDR3 region is CASSYGGVYGYTF. CDR3 nucleotides: TGTGCCAGCAGTTACGGGGGGGTTTATGGCTACACCTTC.

The chain has TRBV28 and TRBJ1-1, with D unresolved. V was pared by 1 base and J by 0 bases, with 9 bases between. Germline-derived CDR1 and CDR2 are MDHEN and SYDVKM. The CDR3 consists of 15 residues. CDR3 sequence (DNA): TGTGCCAGCAGTTTATCTGCAAGCATGAACACTGAAGCTTTCTTT. This codes for CASSLSASMNTEAFF.

This clone was seen only a few times. V and J are TRBV6-5 and TRBJ1-5; D is ambiguous. CDR1 and CDR2 from the germline V gene are MNHEY and SVGAGI. This CDR3 spans 15 amino acids. Between the trimmed V and J ends, which lost 6 bases and 4 bases, there was a span of 16 bases. The CDR3 region is CASSSGSSFNQPQHF. In nucleotides, the CDR3 is TGTGCCAGCAGCTCCGGGTCAAGTTTTAATCAGCCCCAGCATTTT.

V and J are TRBV12-5 and TRBJ2-1; D is unclear. Germline CDR1 LGHNT, CDR2 FRNRAP. The ends were cut back, 1 base at V and 4 bases at J, with 11 bases in the middle. The length of the CDR3 is 15 residues. CDR3 in amino acids: CASGLAFSTYNEQFF. In DNA form, the CDR3 reads TGTGCTAGTGGTTTGGCCTTTAGCACATACAATGAGCAGTTCTTC.

This clone was detected only once. This rearrangement joins TRBV4-2 to TRBJ1-3; maybe TRBD1 (6 bases). CDR3 length equals 17 residues. V lost 1 base and J 0 bases, leaving 13 bases between the germline ends. The germline gives CDR1 LGHNA, CDR2 YNFKEQ. CDR3 coding DNA: TGTGCCAGCAGCCAAGCGCCACAGGGACACTCTGGAAACACCATATATTTT. Translated: CASSQAPQGHSGNTIYF.

The chain carries TRBV6-1 and TRBJ2-5; 7 bases align to TRBD2. V trimming: 3 bases; J trimming: 4 bases; junction bases outside the gene matches: 8. Germline CDR1 and CDR2: MNHNS and SASEGT. The CDR3 extends over 15 amino acids. The CDR3 DNA reads TGTGCCAGCAGTGAGTGGGGGGGTAGAGGAGAGACCCAGTACTTC. This codes for CASSEWGGRGETQYF.

The V and J genes are TRBV4-1 and TRBJ2-1; 11 bases map to TRBD2. In germline, CDR1 is MGHRA, CDR2 YSYEKL. This CDR3 is built from 15 residues. Trimming at V came to 1 base and at J to 10 bases, leaving 6 bases not matched to a gene. CDR3 DNA sequence: TGCGCCAGCAGCCAAGTAGCGGGGGGGGCGGGCGAGCAGTTCTTC. Translation gives CASSQVAGGAGEQFF.

The chain employs TRBV6-4 and TRBJ1-1; 7 nucleotides match TRBD1. J gave up 7 bases and V 6 bases, and 8 bases lay outside the gene matches. Germline CDR1 reads MRHNA; CDR2 reads SNTAGT. This CDR3 has 13 amino acids. CDR3 loop: CASSIDRAGEAFF. The CDR3 DNA reads as TGTGCCAGCAGCATCGACAGGGCTGGTGAAGCTTTCTTT.

V and J are TRBV2 and TRBJ1-6; D might be TRBD1 (5 bases). Germline V gene data show CDR1 as SNHLY and CDR2 as FYNNEI. Trimming left V 7 bases short and J 9 bases short, with 10 bases between. The CDR3 sequence is 12 residues long. As DNA, the CDR3 is TGTGCCAGCACTCCGGACACTTCACCCCTCCACTTT. It is translated as CASTPDTSPLHF.

The chain links TRBV7-2 to TRBJ1-2; D is unresolved. Per the germline V gene, CDR1 is SGHTA and CDR2 is FQGNSA. This CDR3 has 13 residues. Trimming took 3 bases from V and 0 from J, leaving 5 bases between them. CDR3 loop: CASSFDTNYGYTF. CDR3 coding DNA: TGTGCCAGCAGCTTTGACACTAACTATGGCTACACCTTC.

V is TRBV5-1 and J is TRBJ1-2, with 8 nucleotides matching TRBD1. The J segment lost 8 bases and the V segment lost 4 bases, leaving 10 bases of the junction unmatched. In germline, CDR1 is SGHRS, CDR2 YFSETQ. This CDR3 spans 14 amino acids. The CDR3, as DNA: TGCGCCAGCAGCACGGACACCACAGGGGGAGGCTACACCTTC. Protein: CASSTDTTGGGYTF.

This clone was seen a handful of times. The chain employs TRBV11-2 and TRBJ1-6, with 8 bases aligning to TRBD1. CDR1 SGHAT and CDR2 FQNNGV come from the germline V gene. The CDR3 totals 16 residues. The trim removed 1 base at V and 7 bases at J, leaving 6 bases unmatched. The DNA for the CDR3 is TGTGCCAGCAGCTTAGGGGACAGGTTTGGGAATTCACCCCTCCACTTT. Translated: CASSLGDRFGNSPLHF.

This clone was counted only a few times. This chain links TRBV6-5 with TRBJ2-7, with 16 bases fitting TRBD2. Trimming took 7 bases from V and 5 from J; bases not matched to a gene: 5. From germline, CDR1 is MNHEY and CDR2 SVGAGI. The CDR3 extends over 15 amino acids. Here the CDR3 DNA reads TGTGCCAGCACGCAGGGACTAGCGGGGGGGAACGAGCAGTACGTC. Translation gives CASTQGLAGGNEQYV.

As to this clone: One end of the junction fails to match germline, which may point to a read error. The V call is TRBV7-7, the J call TRBJ2-3, with 7 positions matching TRBD2. The CDR3 length is 14 residues. CDR1 is SSHAT, CDR2 FNYEAQ, per germline (reference sequence). The CDR3 bases are TGTGCTAGCAGCAAGGGACTAACAGGAGATACGCAGTATTTT. Translating gives CASSKGLTGDTQYF.

The genes are TRBV12-3 or TRBV12-4 and TRBJ1-2; D is unresolved. The CDR3 is made up of 13 amino acids. The V gene lost 5 bases and the J gene lost 3 bases, with 10 bases spanning the gap. The CDR3 sequence is CASSPGEDYGYTF. CDR3 in DNA: TGTGCCAGCAGTCCCGGTGAAGACTATGGCTACACCTTC.

This clone was observed a single time. The chain combines TRBV24-1 with TRBJ2-3; a possible D gene is TRBD1 (5 bases). Trimming took 1 base from V and 5 from J, leaving 9 bases between them. Germline V lookup: CDR1 KGHDR, CDR2 SFDVKD. The CDR3 consists of 14 residues. This CDR3 reads CATSDLGAGDTQYF. In DNA form, the CDR3 reads TGTGCCACCAGTGATTTAGGGGCCGGAGATACGCAGTATTTT.

V usage is TRBV21-1 and J usage is TRBJ2-7; the table calls TRBD2, which could not be checked here. TRBV21-1 counts as a pseudogene. The CDR3 length is 15 residues. The CDR3 bases are TGTGCCAGCAGCACCGGACTCCCTTTCCCTTACGAGCAGTACGTC. Residues: CASSTGLPFPYEQYV.

This sequence joins TRBV24-1 and TRBJ1-5; 8 positions match TRBD1. Losses at the gene ends were 2 bases for V and 3 bases for J; bases not matched to a gene: 5. CDR1 KGHDR and CDR2 SFDVKD come from the germline V gene. The CDR3 has 16 residues. The CDR3 loop is CATSDSSGGFNQPQHF. For the CDR3, the DNA is TGTGCCACCAGTGATTCGTCAGGGGGCTTCAATCAGCCCCAGCATTTT.

The chain employs TRBV30 and TRBJ1-2; maybe TRBD1 (5 bases). V was clipped by 4 bases and J by 5 bases, with 14 bases between them. The CDR3 spans 13 residues. The germline gives CDR1 GTSNPN, CDR2 SVGIG (reference sequence). The CDR3 region is CAWKGNRKYGYTF. The CDR3 DNA reads TGTGCCTGGAAGGGAAACAGGAAGTATGGCTACACCTTC.

This clone was seen a single time. The genes are TRBV19 and TRBJ1-6; no clear D. The germline gives CDR1 LNHDA, CDR2 SQIVND (reference sequence). This CDR3 is built from 17 residues. V dropped 10 bases and J dropped 7 bases, with 26 bases sitting between them. For the CDR3, the DNA is TGTGCCACAACCCGGGCCCTACAAATATCGGGAAATTCACCCCTCCACTTT. Its protein product is CATTRALQISGNSPLHF.

This chain connects TRBV3-1 (or the pseudogene TRBV3-2) to TRBJ2-1; TRBD1 is a possible D gene (6 bases). This CDR3 has 15 residues. The germline gives CDR1 LGHDT, CDR2 YNNKEL (reference sequence). Trimming pared 4 bases from V and 0 bases from J, leaving 10 bases between. The CDR3 is CASSLRGHSYNEQFF. In DNA, the CDR3 is TGTGCCAGCAGCCTAAGGGGACACTCCTACAATGAGCAGTTCTTC.

The chain recombines TRBV5-5 with TRBJ2-5; TRBD2 agrees at 10 bases. The CDR3 sequence is 14 residues long. CDR1 and CDR2 (germline): SGHKS, YYEKEE (reference sequence). With 4 bases clipped from V and 5 bases from J, the junction kept 5 bases outside the gene matches. The CDR3 coding sequence is TGTGCCAGCAGCCCGGGGGGACTAGCGGAGACCCAGTACTTC. The encoded protein is CASSPGGLAETQYF.

The CDR3 DNA is TGCGCCAGCAGCCAAGTGACAGGGGAGAGTGAAGCTTTCTTT. Translation: CASSQVTGESEAFF. The J gene is TRBJ1-1, the V gene TRBV4-1; 8 bases fit TRBD1. V was clipped by 1 base and J by 7 bases; unmatched bases: 5. The CDR3 covers 14 residues. From germline, CDR1 is MGHRA and CDR2 YSYEKL.

This clone was picked up one time. The genes are TRBV6-2 or TRBV6-3 and TRBJ2-4; no firm D call. CDR3 size: 13 residues. V was shortened by 2 bases and J by 6 bases, with 8 bases between the two germline ends. Per germline, CDR1 MNHEY and CDR2 SVGEGT. The DNA for the CDR3 is TGTGCCAGCAGTTACCGACATACAAACATTCAGTACTTC. Translation gives CASSYRHTNIQYF.

The chain joins TRBV3-1 (or the pseudogene TRBV3-2) to TRBJ2-5; TRBD2 agrees at 7 bases. Germline V lookup: CDR1 LGHDT, CDR2 YNNKEL (reference sequence). Losses at the gene ends were 8 bases for V and 5 bases for J; bases not matched to a gene: 11. The CDR3 covers 14 residues. Written as DNA, the CDR3 is TGTGCCAGCGGCAACAGCGGGGCTCGGGAGACCCAGTACTTC. Protein: CASGNSGARETQYF.

V gene TRBV24-1 combines with J gene TRBJ1-4; maybe TRBD1 (5 bases). V lost 4 bases, J lost 8 bases, and 10 bases lay in between. The CDR3 covers 13 residues. Germline V gene lookup returns CDR1 KGHDR and CDR2 SFDVKD. CDR3 loop: CATSEAGNEKLFF. For the CDR3, the DNA is TGTGCCACCAGTGAGGCAGGGAACGAAAAACTGTTTTTT.

The genes are TRBV11-3 and TRBJ2-7; D not resolved. Trimming left V 3 bases short and J 2 bases short, with 8 bases between. This CDR3 is 13 amino acids long. CDR1 SGHNT and CDR2 YENEEA come from the germline V gene. CDR3 bases: TGTGCCAGCAGCTTGGGCGCAACCTACGAGCAGTACTTC. The encoded protein is CASSLGATYEQYF.

The chain employs TRBV4-2 and TRBJ2-5; TRBD2 might be the D (5 bases). This CDR3 is built from 15 residues. Trimming took 4 bases from V and 5 from J, leaving 17 bases between them. CDR1 is LGHNA, CDR2 YNFKEQ, per germline. CDR3 protein: CASSPTLFSDETQYF. In DNA form, the CDR3 reads TGTGCCAGCAGCCCCACCCTTTTTAGCGACGAGACCCAGTACTTC.

The chain carries TRBV5-6 and TRBJ1-2; D is unresolved. This CDR3 is 19 amino acids long. CDR1 is SGHDT, CDR2 YYEEEE, per germline. Trimming removed 4 bases from V and 0 bases from J, with 25 bases in between. The CDR3 is CASSPLVLSVRRSNYGYTF. For the CDR3, the DNA is TGTGCCAGCAGCCCATTAGTCCTGTCGGTTAGGAGGTCTAACTATGGCTACACCTTC.

V is TRBV5-1 and J is TRBJ1-1; TRBD1 is a possible D gene (6 bases). V was pared by 1 base and J by 3 bases, with 10 bases between. The CDR3 sequence is 14 residues long. Germline CDR1 is SGHRS and CDR2 is YFSETQ. The CDR3, as DNA: TGCGCCAGCAGCTTGACAGGGTTGGACACTGAAGCTTTCTTT. The encoded protein is CASSLTGLDTEAFF. The full variable domain, its missing parts supplied by reference TRBV5-1 and TRBJ1-1, is KAGVTQTPRYLIKTRGQQVTLSCSPISGHRSVSWYQQTPGQGLQFLFEYFSETQRNKGNFPGRFSGRQFSNSRSEMNVSTLELGDSALYLCASSLTGLDTEAFFGQGTRLTVV.